These T cell receptor beta chains were read from a single sample in a study of T cell repertoires in cytomegalovirus infection. Their cognate antigens are unknown. MiXCR, applied by TCRdb to the reads, yields one record per CDR3 protein. The table lists around 69,000 distinct CDR3 sequences, 20% to 25% of them singletons. The sample consisted of CD8+ T cells from cultured PBMCs, taken from culture after CMV antigen stimulation. The receptors were sampled from a human donor in good health (CMV status not recorded). Some clones in this sample may be carry-over from other donors' samples. The CDR3 runs from the conserved cysteine through the conserved F or W. Each record gives: J gene, D gene, V gene, CDR3 length, clone size, CDR3 protein, CDR3 DNA. The D gene is left open where the match is weak. Clone size is not always given. Where it is, it says once, few, many or a class for expanded clones.

J: TRBJ1-5; D: NA; V: TRBV12-3/TRBV12-4; length: 12; size: NA; CDR3: CASSRKVQPQHF; DNA: TGTGCCAGCAGTCGGAAGGTTCAGCCCCAGCATTTT
J: TRBJ1-1; D: NA; V: TRBV4-1; length: 14; size: NA; CDR3: CASSQPTRDTEAFF; DNA: TGCGCCAGCAGCCAACCCACTCGGGACACTGAAGCTTTCTTT
J: TRBJ2-7; D: NA; V: TRBV13; length: 14; size: NA; CDR3: CASSWSGEVYEQYF; DNA: TGTGCCAGCAGCTGGTCCGGAGAAGTCTACGAGCAGTACTTC
J: TRBJ1-1; D: NA; V: TRBV2; length: 15; size: NA; CDR3: CASSGGRGRRTEAFF; DNA: TGTGCCAGCAGTGGGGGGAGAGGTAGGAGGACTGAAGCTTTCTTT
J: TRBJ2-7; D: NA; V: TRBV6-6; length: 13; size: NA; CDR3: CASSYSKGGEQYF; DNA: TGTGCCAGCAGTTACTCGAAGGGGGGAGAGCAGTACTTC
J: TRBJ1-1; D: NA; V: TRBV19; length: 13; size: many; CDR3: CASSSQVNTEAFF; DNA: TGTGCCAGTAGTTCACAGGTGAACACTGAAGCTTTCTTT
J: TRBJ2-7; D: NA; V: TRBV7-9; length: 12; size: few; CDR3: CASSSDFYEQYF; DNA: TGTGCCAGCAGCTCGGACTTCTACGAGCAGTACTTC
J: TRBJ2-7; D: TRBD1; V: TRBV11-2; length: 13; size: few; CDR3: CASSLGQGNEQYF; DNA: TGTGCCAGCAGCTTAGGACAGGGGAACGAGCAGTACTTC
J: TRBJ1-4; D: NA; V: TRBV7-2; length: 15; size: NA; CDR3: CASSLQGAGNEKLFF; DNA: TGTGCCAGCAGCTTACAGGGAGCCGGTAATGAAAAACTGTTTTTT
J: TRBJ2-7; D: TRBD1; V: TRBV11-2; length: 13; size: few; CDR3: CASSSGQGYEQYF; DNA: TGTGCCAGCAGCTCAGGACAGGGCTACGAGCAGTACTTC
J: TRBJ2-3; D: NA; V: TRBV7-3; length: 15; size: NA; CDR3: CASSLRGIPPDTQYF; DNA: TGTGCCAGCAGCTTAAGAGGAATCCCCCCAGATACGCAGTATTTT
J: TRBJ2-3; D: NA; V: TRBV7-2; length: 17; size: NA; CDR3: CASSLALAGPAGDTQYF; DNA: TGTGCCAGCAGCTTAGCCCTGGCAGGGCCTGCGGGAGATACGCAGTATTTT
J: TRBJ2-2; D: TRBD1; V: TRBV4-1; length: 15; size: NA; CDR3: CASSQRQGGTGELFF; DNA: TGCGCCAGCAGCCAAAGACAGGGGGGGACCGGGGAGCTGTTTTTT
J: TRBJ2-7; D: NA; V: TRBV7-2; length: 13; size: many; CDR3: CASSYSTLGEQYF; DNA: TGTGCCAGCAGCTACAGTACCCTCGGCGAGCAGTACTTC
J: TRBJ2-5; D: TRBD1; V: TRBV20-1; length: 16; size: few; CDR3: CSARDSGQGQIETQYF; DNA: TGCAGTGCTAGAGACTCCGGACAGGGGCAGATAGAGACCCAGTACTTC
J: TRBJ2-5; D: NA; V: TRBV27; length: 13; size: few; CDR3: CASSFRTQETQYF; DNA: TGTGCCAGCAGTTTCAGGACGCAAGAGACCCAGTACTTC
J: TRBJ2-5; D: NA; V: TRBV7-2; length: 13; size: NA; CDR3: CASSLGLQETQYF; DNA: TGTGCCAGCAGCTTGGGACTTCAAGAGACCCAGTACTTC
J: TRBJ2-7; D: NA; V: TRBV6-2/TRBV6-3; length: 19; size: NA; CDR3: CASENDELGRGRTPYEQYF; DNA: TGTGCCAGCGAAAACGACGAATTGGGTAGGGGAAGGACCCCCTACGAGCAGTACTTC
J: TRBJ2-7; D: NA; V: TRBV12-5; length: 14; size: few; CDR3: CASVPGRDICEQYF; DNA: TGTGCTAGTGTCCCGGGACGGGACATATGCGAGCAGTACTTC
J: TRBJ1-3; D: NA; V: TRBV4-3; length: 15; size: NA; CDR3: CASSQESAGGNTIYF; DNA: TGCGCCAGCAGCCAAGAATCAGCTGGTGGAAACACCATATATTTT
J: TRBJ1-1; D: NA; V: TRBV5-1; length: 14; size: few; CDR3: CASSYRRGDTEAFF; DNA: TGCGCCAGCAGCTACCGGCGTGGGGACACTGAAGCTTTCTTT
J: TRBJ2-7; D: NA; V: TRBV4-1; length: 13; size: few; CDR3: CASSHGSSYEQYF; DNA: TGCGCCAGCAGCCACGGATCATCCTACGAGCAGTACTTC
J: TRBJ1-2; D: NA; V: TRBV7-2; length: 15; size: few; CDR3: CASLETGAANYGYTF; DNA: TGTGCCAGCTTAGAGACCGGGGCAGCTAACTATGGCTACACCTTC
J: TRBJ2-7; D: TRBD1; V: TRBV27; length: 14; size: NA; CDR3: CASSLDRDSYEQYF; DNA: TGTGCCAGCAGTTTAGACAGGGATTCCTACGAGCAGTACTTC
J: TRBJ2-7; D: NA; V: TRBV27; length: 13; size: few; CDR3: CASARDLYYEQYF; DNA: TGTGCCAGCGCCCGGGACCTCTATTACGAGCAGTACTTC
J: TRBJ2-2; D: NA; V: TRBV4-1; length: 14; size: NA; CDR3: CASSEGLNTGELFF; DNA: TGCGCCAGCAGCGAGGGGCTGAACACCGGGGAGCTGTTTTTT
J: TRBJ1-3; D: TRBD1; V: TRBV6-1; length: 20; size: few; CDR3: CASSDGRTGGPRDSGNTIYF; DNA: TGTGCCAGCAGCGATGGAAGGACAGGGGGCCCGAGGGACTCTGGAAACACCATATATTTT
J: TRBJ1-1; D: NA; V: TRBV7-2; length: 11; size: NA; CDR3: CASSLYSEAFF; DNA: TGTGCCAGCAGCTTATACTCTGAAGCTTTCTTT
J: TRBJ2-7; D: TRBD1; V: TRBV4-3; length: 16; size: few; CDR3: CASSPDGTGGPYEQYF; DNA: TGCGCCAGCAGCCCCGACGGGACAGGGGGCCCCTACGAGCAGTACTTC
J: TRBJ2-7; D: TRBD1; V: TRBV7-8; length: 16; size: NA; CDR3: CASSRTRTGQGSEQYF; DNA: TGTGCCAGCAGCCGCACAAGGACGGGACAGGGATCCGAGCAGTACTTC
J: TRBJ2-7; D: NA; V: TRBV5-6; length: 13; size: NA; CDR3: CASSLSLHAEQYF; DNA: TGTGCCAGCAGCTTGAGTCTCCATGCGGAGCAGTACTTC
J: TRBJ2-5; D: NA; V: TRBV20-1; length: 14; size: many; CDR3: CSARGTAPSETQYF; DNA: TGCAGTGCTAGAGGGACTGCCCCCTCGGAGACCCAGTACTTC
J: TRBJ2-4; D: TRBD2; V: TRBV6-2/TRBV6-3; length: 19; size: once; CDR3: CASSYGDGGAGVVKNIQYF; DNA: TGTGCCAGCAGTTACGGGGACGGGGGGGCCGGAGTTGTCAAAAACATTCAGTACTTC
J: TRBJ2-1; D: NA; V: TRBV12-3/TRBV12-4; length: 14; size: NA; CDR3: CASGEGSSYNEQFF; DNA: TGTGCCAGCGGCGAGGGGAGCTCCTACAATGAGCAGTTCTTC
J: TRBJ2-1; D: TRBD2; V: TRBV12-3/TRBV12-4; length: 14; size: NA; CDR3: CASAGLAGPNEQFF; DNA: TGTGCCAGCGCCGGACTAGCGGGCCCAAATGAGCAGTTCTTC
J: TRBJ2-1; D: NA; V: TRBV3-1; length: 14; size: few; CDR3: CASSQENRVNEQFF; DNA: TGTGCCAGCAGCCAAGAAAACAGGGTCAATGAGCAGTTCTTC
J: TRBJ1-1; D: TRBD1; V: TRBV6-5; length: 15; size: few; CDR3: CASRALGQGRTEAFF; DNA: TGTGCCAGCAGGGCCTTGGGACAGGGAAGGACTGAAGCTTTCTTT
J: TRBJ2-7; D: NA; V: TRBV7-9; length: 15; size: NA; CDR3: CASSLIPTPPYEQYF; DNA: TGTGCCAGCAGCTTAATCCCGACGCCCCCCTACGAGCAGTACTTC
J: TRBJ1-1; D: NA; V: TRBV5-1; length: 14; size: many; CDR3: CASSLAQGRTEAFF; DNA: TGCGCCAGCAGCTTGGCACAGGGAAGGACTGAAGCTTTCTTT
J: TRBJ2-1; D: TRBD2; V: TRBV12-5; length: 17; size: many; CDR3: CASGLGKAGFSYNEQFF; DNA: TGTGCTAGTGGTTTGGGAAAAGCGGGGTTCTCCTACAATGAGCAGTTCTTC
J: TRBJ2-7; D: NA; V: TRBV20-1; length: 15; size: NA; CDR3: CSASNRMTGTYEQYF; DNA: TGCAGTGCTAGTAATCGAATGACAGGCACCTACGAGCAGTACTTC
J: TRBJ1-2; D: TRBD1; V: TRBV7-6; length: 15; size: NA; CDR3: CASSRGTGDRYGYTF; DNA: TGTGCCAGCAGCCGTGGGACAGGGGATCGATATGGCTACACCTTC
J: TRBJ1-1; D: NA; V: TRBV7-2; length: 14; size: few; CDR3: CASSLLSLNTEAFF; DNA: TGTGCCAGCAGCTTGTTGAGCTTGAACACTGAAGCTTTCTTT
J: TRBJ2-6; D: NA; V: TRBV7-6; length: 17; size: once; CDR3: CASSLAGGGYGANVLTF; DNA: TGTGCCAGCAGCTTAGCAGGGGGGGGATATGGGGCCAACGTCCTGACTTTC
J: TRBJ2-7; D: TRBD1; V: TRBV6-1; length: 16; size: NA; CDR3: CASSKSRTGYSYEQYF; DNA: TGTGCCAGCAGCAAATCCAGGACAGGGTATTCCTACGAGCAGTACTTC
J: TRBJ2-3; D: TRBD1; V: TRBV2; length: 14; size: few; CDR3: CATEQGVWPDTQYF; DNA: TGTGCCACCGAACAGGGGGTCTGGCCAGATACGCAGTATTTT
J: TRBJ2-7; D: NA; V: TRBV3-1; length: 15; size: many; CDR3: CASSHSEDDPYEQYF; DNA: TGTGCCAGCAGCCATAGTGAGGACGATCCTTACGAGCAGTACTTC
J: TRBJ1-1; D: TRBD1; V: TRBV7-8; length: 19; size: many; CDR3: CASSFGRDRGRVMNTEAFF; DNA: TGTGCCAGCAGCTTCGGCCGGGACAGGGGCCGCGTCATGAACACTGAAGCTTTCTTT
J: TRBJ1-2; D: NA; V: TRBV7-9; length: 14; size: NA; CDR3: CASSSLGGDYGYTF; DNA: TGTGCCAGCAGCTCCCTTGGGGGGGACTATGGCTACACCTTC
J: TRBJ2-7; D: NA; V: TRBV7-9; length: 14; size: NA; CDR3: CASSLMGPVDEQYF; DNA: TGTGCCAGCAGCTTAATGGGTCCCGTCGACGAGCAGTACTTC
J: TRBJ2-3; D: NA; V: TRBV12-3/TRBV12-4; length: 10; size: NA; CDR3: CASMGDTQYF; DNA: TGTGCCAGCATGGGAGATACGCAGTATTTT
J: TRBJ1-1; D: NA; V: TRBV12-3/TRBV12-4; length: 11; size: NA; CDR3: CASRWDTNPIF; DNA: TGTGCCAGCAGATGGGACACCAATCCAATCTTT